A selection of T cell receptor beta chains follows, all from one sample in a study of blood T cell repertoires in COVID-19. Clones were sequenced by immunoSEQ multiplex PCR, and TCRdb holds only the in-frame ones, with some missing. Found here are around 15,000 clones, 88% of them singletons; the top ten hold more than 10%. Sequenced sample: peripheral blood. The origin of the receptors is a human donor in a cohort sampled during active COVID-19. Each CDR3 is given with its conserved first and last residue. A D gene is named only where the DNA matches it firmly. Size tells how often a clone was seen (once, few, many) or the class of an expanded clone, and some rows leave it out.

TGTGCCAGCAGCCGTATACTACAGGAGAACACCGGGGAGCTGTTTTTT | CASSRILQENTGELFF | TRBV5-5 | - | TRBJ2-2 | -
TGTGCCAGCAGTTCGGAGACAGGTGGCCAGCCCCAGCATTTT | CASSSETGGQPQHF | TRBV25-1 | - | TRBJ1-5 | -
TGTGCCAGCTCCCAGGGAGCGGGGGGGGTTGCGAACACCGGGGAGCTGTTTTTT | CASSQGAGGVANTGELFF | TRBV5-4 | - | TRBJ2-2 | TRBD2
TGTGCCAGCAGTATTCGATCAGGGGGCTATGGCTACACCTTC | CASSIRSGGYGYTF | TRBV28 | few | TRBJ1-2 | TRBD1
TGTGCCAGCAGCTTGGACAGGGTTTTGTATGAGCAGTTCTTC | CASSLDRVLYEQFF | TRBV7-8 | - | TRBJ2-1 | TRBD1
TGCGCCAGCAGCGCCAGGGAAGAGACCCAGTACTTC | CASSAREETQYF | TRBV5-1 | once | TRBJ2-5 | -
TGTGCCAGCAGCTCTAGTAGTCCCCTGGGACTAGCAGGCTACGAGCAGTACTTC | CASSSSSPLGLAGYEQYF | TRBV7-2 | - | TRBJ2-7 | TRBD2
TGTGCCAGCAGTGAAGGGAGGGGTCTGAGTTATGGCTACACCTTC | CASSEGRGLSYGYTF | TRBV6-1 | - | TRBJ1-2 | -
TGTGCCAGCAGCTCTTATGGGGGACAGGGTAATTCACCCCTCCACTTT | CASSSYGGQGNSPLHF | TRBV5-4 | - | TRBJ1-6 | TRBD1
TGTGCCAGCAGCAGACAGACCATTAATGAAAAACTGTTTTTT | CASSRQTINEKLFF | TRBV5-5 | - | TRBJ1-4 | -
TGTGCCAGCAGCTTAGCTGGGACAGGAGATGGAAACACCATATATTTT | CASSLAGTGDGNTIYF | TRBV7-9 | - | TRBJ1-3 | TRBD1
TGCAGCGTGAGAGGGACAGACCAAGAGACCCAGTACTTC | CSVRGTDQETQYF | TRBV29-1 | - | TRBJ2-5 | TRBD1
TGTGCCAGTAGTATACGGCATGGGGGCCGGTATGGCTACACCTTC | CASSIRHGGRYGYTF | TRBV19 | few | TRBJ1-2 | -
TGTGCCAGCAGCCCCCGGCGGGGGAGCTCCTACAATGAGCAGTTCTTC | CASSPRRGSSYNEQFF | TRBV3-1/TRBV3-2 | - | TRBJ2-1 | TRBD2
TGCGCCAGCAGTCAAGAAACAGGGAATGAGCAGTTCTTC | CASSQETGNEQFF | TRBV4-3 | once | TRBJ2-1 | -
TGTGCCAGCAGTCCCCTAACAGGGGTAGGAAGAGCTTTCTTT | CASSPLTGVGRAFF | TRBV27 | - | TRBJ1-1 | TRBD1
TGTGCCAGCACGAGAGACATACTGGGCACTGAAGCTTTCTTT | CASTRDILGTEAFF | TRBV2 | - | TRBJ1-1 | -
TGTGCCAGCAGTCCTCTGGGGGGGTTCAGCACAGATACGCAGTATTTT | CASSPLGGFSTDTQYF | TRBV2 | - | TRBJ2-3 | TRBD2
TGTGCCAGCTCCGGGACATTTTATGGCTACACCTTC | CASSGTFYGYTF | TRBV25-1 | - | TRBJ1-2 | -
TGTGCCTGGAGCAAAGGGGCCCTGGTCGAGCAGTACTTC | CAWSKGALVEQYF | TRBV30 | - | TRBJ2-7 | -
TGTGCCAGCAGCCGGGGACAGGGTGGCACCGGGGAGCTGTTTTTT | CASSRGQGGTGELFF | TRBV14 | - | TRBJ2-2 | TRBD1
TGTGCCAGCAGTTACTACCGGGACACCTACGAGCAGTACTTC | CASSYYRDTYEQYF | TRBV6-2/TRBV6-3 | once | TRBJ2-7 | -
TGTGCCAGCAGCTTGGAGAGCTCCTACGAGCAGTACTTC | CASSLESSYEQYF | TRBV5-4 | few | TRBJ2-7 | -
TGTGCCAGCAGCGTGGACCAGAACTATGGCTACACCTTC | CASSVDQNYGYTF | TRBV5-5 | - | TRBJ1-2 | -
TGTGCCAGCAGCCCCAGGGACAGAGATAATGAAAAACTGTTTTTT | CASSPRDRDNEKLFF | TRBV9 | - | TRBJ1-4 | TRBD1
TGTGCCAGCTCACCATACGGACAGGGGAGTTCCTACAATGAGCAGTTCTTC | CASSPYGQGSSYNEQFF | TRBV18 | - | TRBJ2-1 | TRBD1
TGTGCCAGCAGCCGCCGCGGGGGACAGCCCCAGCATTTT | CASSRRGGQPQHF | TRBV12-3/TRBV12-4 | - | TRBJ1-5 | -
TGTGCCAGCAGTAGGCAGGGGAGAACCTATGGCTACACCTTC | CASSRQGRTYGYTF | TRBV6-5 | - | TRBJ1-2 | -
TGTGCCAGTAGTATACAGGGGGCCCAAGAGACCCAGTACTTC | CASSIQGAQETQYF | TRBV19 | - | TRBJ2-5 | TRBD1
TGTGCCAGGGTTCAGTCAAGGAGCTCCTACGAGCAGTACTTC | CARVQSRSSYEQYF | TRBV21-1 | once | TRBJ2-7 | -
TGTGCCAGCAGCTCCGAGCGAGGGTCTGGAAACACCATATATTTT | CASSSERGSGNTIYF | TRBV7-8 | - | TRBJ1-3 | -
TGTGCCAGCAGCTTGGAGAGCTCCTATAATTCACCCCTCCACTTT | CASSLESSYNSPLHF | TRBV5-4 | - | TRBJ1-6 | -
TGTGCCAGCAGCCTCTCTGGGGGGGCTTACACTGAAGCTTTCTTT | CASSLSGGAYTEAFF | TRBV11-2 | - | TRBJ1-1 | -
TGTGCCAGTAGTCCCGGACTAGCGGGGGCCCCGTCCACCGGGGAGCTGTTTTTT | CASSPGLAGAPSTGELFF | TRBV19 | once | TRBJ2-2 | TRBD2
TGTGCCAGCAGTGAACAGGGAAACATGAACACTGAAGCTTTCTTT | CASSEQGNMNTEAFF | TRBV2 | once | TRBJ1-1 | -
TGTGCCAGCAGCCGACGGACAGGCTCCTACGAGCAGTACTTC | CASSRRTGSYEQYF | TRBV28 | once | TRBJ2-7 | TRBD1
TGTGCCAGCAGCCGAAGCGGGGGGCTTGACAATGAGCAGTTCTTC | CASSRSGGLDNEQFF | TRBV3-1/TRBV3-2 | - | TRBJ2-1 | TRBD2
TGTGCCAGCTCACCAACCAATAGTCAATACGAGCAGTACTTC | CASSPTNSQYEQYF | TRBV18 | - | TRBJ2-7 | -
TGTGCCCGGCGACAGGCCGCCACAGATACGCAGTATTTT | CARRQAATDTQYF | TRBV30 | - | TRBJ2-3 | -
TGTGCCAGCAGCTTAGGTCGGTCAGGGAACACCGGGGAGCTGTTTTTT | CASSLGRSGNTGELFF | TRBV7-2 | - | TRBJ2-2 | -
TGTGCCTGGAGTCTGGGGAGGCGAAGGGATTCACCCCTCCACTTT | CAWSLGRRRDSPLHF | TRBV30 | - | TRBJ1-6 | -
TGTGCCAGCAGCTTAAACAGGGGGGGGAACTATGGCTACACCTTC | CASSLNRGGNYGYTF | TRBV11-2 | - | TRBJ1-2 | TRBD1
TGTGCCAGCTCACCCCAGAGGGTCCCTAATGAAAAACTGTTTTTT | CASSPQRVPNEKLFF | TRBV18 | - | TRBJ1-4 | -
TGTGCCAGCAGCGTAGGTCCCGGGACAGGGATGAGCTCTGGGGCCAACGTCCTGACTTTC | CASSVGPGTGMSSGANVLTF | TRBV9 | few | TRBJ2-6 | TRBD1
TGTGCCAGTTGGACAGGGGGCAAGAATGGCTACACCTTC | CASWTGGKNGYTF | TRBV14 | - | TRBJ1-2 | TRBD1
TGTGCCAGTAGTAGGACTAGCGGGGGGATGAACACCGGGGAGCTGTTTTTT | CASSRTSGGMNTGELFF | TRBV19 | once | TRBJ2-2 | TRBD2
TGTGCCAGCAGCCCTAGCGGGGGGACGTACAGCACAGATACGCAGTATTTT | CASSPSGGTYSTDTQYF | TRBV3-1/TRBV3-2 | - | TRBJ2-3 | TRBD2
TGTGCCTGGAGTGTACTGGGCAGGGCGAACACTGAAGCTTTCTTT | CAWSVLGRANTEAFF | TRBV30 | - | TRBJ1-1 | -
TGTGCCAGCAGTCCGGGACAGTATAATTCACCCCTCCACTTT | CASSPGQYNSPLHF | TRBV27 | - | TRBJ1-6 | TRBD1
TGTGCCAGCAGCTTACAGCGGGGAATCTACGAGCAGTACTTC | CASSLQRGIYEQYF | TRBV11-2 | - | TRBJ2-7 | TRBD2
TGCGCCAGCAGCTTGGCCGGCTTGGGGGGTTCACCCCTCCACTTT | CASSLAGLGGSPLHF | TRBV5-1 | - | TRBJ1-6 | -
TGTGCCAGCAGCACTGCGAGCGAGACCCAGTACTTC | CASSTASETQYF | TRBV9 | - | TRBJ2-5 | -
TGTGCCTGGTCACAGGGGTTTCATGGCTACACCTTC | CAWSQGFHGYTF | TRBV30 | - | TRBJ1-2 | TRBD1
TGTGCCAGCAGCTTTCTAGCTACTAGTGAAAAACTGTTTTTT | CASSFLATSEKLFF | TRBV7-9 | - | TRBJ1-4 | -
TGTGCCAGCGACACTCCTTTGCCCGATACGCAGTATTTT | CASDTPLPDTQYF | TRBV28 | - | TRBJ2-3 | -
TGTGCCAGTAGTATTAATTTCAGGGGGCCCGCTAACTATGGCTACACCTTC | CASSINFRGPANYGYTF | TRBV19 | - | TRBJ1-2 | TRBD1
TGTGCCAGCAGTTTAGGGGGCGCGGCCGGGGAGCTGTTTTTT | CASSLGGAAGELFF | TRBV28 | - | TRBJ2-2 | -
TGTGCCTGGGGGATTTTGGGGGGTACTGAAGCTTTCTTT | CAWGILGGTEAFF | TRBV30 | - | TRBJ1-1 | -
TGTGCCAGCAGTTTGACACCTACCTACGAGCAGTACTTC | CASSLTPTYEQYF | TRBV6-5 | - | TRBJ2-7 | -
TGTGCCAGCAGCCCGGCATTCGACAGGGTCCCTGGCTACACCTTC | CASSPAFDRVPGYTF | TRBV7-9 | - | TRBJ1-2 | TRBD1